A selection of T cell receptor beta chains follows, all from one sample in a study of blood T cell repertoires in COVID-19. Clones were sequenced by immunoSEQ multiplex PCR, and TCRdb holds only the in-frame ones, with some missing. Of a few hundred thousand clones in the sample, about 90% were seen once. Source material: PBMCs or T cells enriched from blood (not recorded which). The receptors derive from a man aged 25-45 years who had recovered from COVID-19. CDR3s leave out the opening cysteine and the closing phenylalanine or tryptophan.

J gene: TRBJ2-5
V gene: TRBV18
CDR3 protein: ASSPPSHRAEETQY

J gene: TRBJ1-5
V gene: TRBV9
CDR3 protein: ASSPQGTDNQPQH

J gene: TRBJ2-7
V gene: TRBV5-1
CDR3 protein: ASSLAPGGTYEQY

J gene: TRBJ2-2
V gene: TRBV27
CDR3 protein: ASSLSGQRNTGELF

J gene: TRBJ2-6
V gene: TRBV18
CDR3 protein: ASSPLYDSSGSGANVLT

J gene: TRBJ1-5
V gene: TRBV6-2/TRBV6-3
CDR3 protein: ASSLGQKNQPQH

J gene: TRBJ1-1
V gene: TRBV19
CDR3 protein: ASSFGQGFNTEAF

J gene: TRBJ2-7
V gene: TRBV6-5
CDR3 protein: ASSYISSGRGEQY

J gene: TRBJ1-4
V gene: TRBV7-9
CDR3 protein: ASSRHRDRGRANEKLF

J gene: TRBJ2-7
V gene: TRBV7-9
CDR3 protein: ASSDRGYEQY

J gene: TRBJ2-2
V gene: TRBV11-2
CDR3 protein: ASSLGRTGAGELF

J gene: TRBJ2-3
V gene: TRBV9
CDR3 protein: ASSAYRVQTDTQY

J gene: TRBJ1-2
V gene: TRBV20-1
CDR3 protein: SARLGTSDT

J gene: TRBJ2-7
V gene: TRBV13
CDR3 protein: ASSPRSSYEQY

J gene: TRBJ2-7
V gene: TRBV3-1/TRBV3-2
CDR3 protein: ASSPSSPSYEQY

J gene: TRBJ2-7
V gene: TRBV7-2
CDR3 protein: ASSRGYGSYEQY

J gene: TRBJ2-3
V gene: TRBV19
CDR3 protein: ASTATSGGTDTQY

J gene: TRBJ1-2
V gene: TRBV2
CDR3 protein: ASSETGGFPYGYT

J gene: TRBJ2-4
V gene: TRBV3-1/TRBV3-2
CDR3 protein: ASSLPTGDGKNIQY

J gene: TRBJ2-2
V gene: TRBV6-6
CDR3 protein: ASRSRDRPTGELF